The 18 T cell receptor beta chains below were found in one sample sequenced in a study of T-cell reconstitution after alpha-beta-depleted transplantation in children. Preparation of the TCRbeta library was carried out with unique molecular identifiers. TCRdb re-called the PCR reads with MiXCR, one entry per CDR3 protein. This sample carries approximately 800,000 distinct CDR3 sequences, around 15% of them seen once, and the ten largest clones take about 5%. Sequenced material: PBMCs, mostly from graft donor cells, taken 360 days after TCRalphabeta/CD19-depleted stem cell transplant. The receptors were gathered from a male patient younger than 18 who had a stem cell transplant for acute lymphoblastic leukemia, so the T cells may come from the graft donor.

This clonotype was detected a few times. The rearrangement joins TRBV27 to TRBJ2-2; D is perhaps TRBD2 (5 bases). Trimming shortened V by 4 bases and J by 6 bases, and 27 bases separated the two germline ends. Germline V gene data show CDR1 as MNHEY and CDR2 as SMNVEV (reference sequence). This CDR3 spans 19 amino acids. The CDR3 loop reads CASSSTLAGPVPKPGELFF. The CDR3 bases are TGTGCCAGCAGTTCGACGTTGGCGGGCCCGGTTCCTAAGCCCGGGGAGCTGTTTTTT.

This clonotype was detected only a few times. The chain couples TRBV20-1 to TRBJ2-2, with unresolved D. The CDR3 is 14 amino acids. Germline values: CDR1 DFQATT, CDR2 SNEGSKA (reference sequence). Trimming stripped 1 base from V and 2 bases from J, with 8 bases between. The DNA of the CDR3 is TGCAGTGCTAGAGTGGTATTAAACACCGGGGAGCTGTTTTTT. Its translation: CSARVVLNTGELFF.

This clonotype came up many times. This chain connects TRBV12-3 or TRBV12-4 to TRBJ2-2, with 11 bases matching TRBD2. V dropped 6 bases and J dropped 1; count of bases not matched to a gene: 7. The CDR3 totals 17 residues. The CDR3 sequence: CASSLVSGRVNTGELFF. The CDR3 region has the DNA TGTGCCAGCAGCCTGGTTAGCGGGAGGGTGAACACCGGGGAGCTGTTTTTT.

In this sample, this clonotype turned up a few times. The chain combines TRBV10-1 with TRBJ2-2; D gene unclear. The V gene lost 3 bases and the J gene lost 6 bases, with 14 bases spanning the gap. CDR3 size: 15 residues. Germline-derived CDR1 and CDR2 are WNHNN and SYGVQD (reference sequence). The CDR3 sequence: CASSETVGIAGELFF. As DNA, the CDR3 is TGCGCCAGCAGTGAAACAGTGGGAATAGCCGGGGAGCTGTTTTTT.

This clonotype was recorded once. The V gene is TRBV29-1, the J gene TRBJ2-7; D gene unclear. Germline CDR1 and CDR2: SQVTM and ANQGSEA. Trimming left V 4 bases short and J 3 bases short, with 10 bases between. The CDR3 contains 12 residues. CDR3 residues: CSVGQRHYEQYF. The CDR3 nucleotides read TGCAGCGTTGGACAAAGACACTACGAGCAGTACTTC.

This chain links TRBV7-6 with TRBJ2-5; 7 positions agree with TRBD1. This CDR3 contains 12 residues. Germline CDR1 reads SGHVS; CDR2 reads FNYEAQ. The V gene end was trimmed by 1 base and the J gene end by 10 bases; junction bases not matched to a gene: 3. The CDR3 coding sequence is TGTGCCAGCAGCTTAGAGGGGGCTAGCCAGTACTTC. Residues: CASSLEGASQYF.

This clonotype was detected a few times. This chain connects TRBV29-1 to TRBJ2-7; 7 nucleotides match TRBD1. Trimming cost V 6 bases and J 3 bases; bases outside gene matches: 5. The CDR3 is 12 residues long. Germline CDR1 reads SQVTM; CDR2 reads ANQGSEA. In DNA, the CDR3 is TGCAGCGTGGAACAGGGGCTCTACGAGCAGTACTTC. Its protein is CSVEQGLYEQYF.

This clonotype was detected many times. J is TRBJ2-7 and V is TRBV5-1, with TRBD1 matching 8 bases. This CDR3 contains 16 residues. J was trimmed by 7 bases and V by 2 bases; bases with no gene match: 14. Germline lookup yields CDR1 SGHRS and CDR2 YFSETQ. The CDR3, as DNA: TGCGCCAGCAGCTTAGGGAAGGACAGGGCTCCAAGGGAGCAGTACTTC. Its protein product is CASSLGKDRAPREQYF.

This clonotype was counted between two and nine times. This sequence joins TRBV20-1 and TRBJ1-2; the D gene is possibly TRBD1 (5 bases). Trimming took off 3 bases at V and 0 bases at J, with 11 bases between the two ends. From germline, CDR1 is DFQATT and CDR2 SNEGSKA (reference sequence). This CDR3 is built from 14 residues. The CDR3 spells CSARGLPPNYGYTF. Written as DNA, the CDR3 is TGCAGTGCTAGGGGACTCCCCCCTAACTATGGCTACACCTTC.

This clonotype was picked up a small number of times. The V call is TRBV12-3 or TRBV12-4, the J call TRBJ1-2, with 11 bases that match TRBD1. The CDR3 spans 14 residues. V shed 6 bases and J 7 bases; nucleotides not matched to a gene: 7. The CDR3 spells CASSLLGTGGGYTF. CDR3 bases: TGTGCCAGCAGCCTACTCGGGACAGGGGGTGGCTACACCTTC.

This chain uses TRBV12-3 or TRBV12-4 with TRBJ2-7, with D possibly TRBD1 on 6 matching bases. Trimming removed 8 bases from V and 3 bases from J, with 14 bases in between. The CDR3 consists of 13 residues. The CDR3 protein is CASARQARYEQYF. As DNA, the CDR3 is TGTGCCAGCGCAAGACAGGCTCGCTACGAGCAGTACTTC.

The CDR3 region is CASSFGHNAYNEQFF. The CDR3 DNA reads as TGCGCCAGCAGCTTTGGACATAACGCCTACAATGAGCAGTTCTTC. This sequence joins TRBV5-1 and TRBJ2-1; a weak D match, TRBD1 (5 bases). Trimming took 2 bases from V and 2 from J, leaving 11 bases between them. Germline V gene lookup returns CDR1 SGHRS and CDR2 YFSETQ. The CDR3 is 15 residues long.

This clonotype was observed a handful of times. The genes are TRBV29-1 and TRBJ2-5; 7 bases agree with TRBD1. The CDR3 is 13 amino acids. V lost 3 bases and J lost 5; bases outside the gene matches: 6. From germline, CDR1 is SQVTM and CDR2 ANQGSEA. DNA of the CDR3: TGCAGCGTTGACCTCAGGGGGTTGGAGACCCAGTACTTC. It is translated as CSVDLRGLETQYF.

This clonotype was picked up a small number of times. The CDR3: CASSSGQGVFYEQYF. Written as DNA, the CDR3 is TGTGCCAGCAGCTCCGGACAGGGGGTGTTCTACGAGCAGTACTTC. The V gene is TRBV11-2, the J gene TRBJ2-7; 10 positions agree with TRBD1. The CDR3 is 15 residues long. The V gene end was trimmed by 4 bases and the J gene end by 3 bases; junction bases not matched to a gene: 6. Looked up from germline, CDR1 is SGHAT and CDR2 is FQNNGV.

Only one count was recorded for this clonotype. The rearrangement links TRBV30 to TRBJ2-7; D is perhaps TRBD1 or TRBD2 (6 bases each). In germline, CDR1 is GTSNPN, CDR2 SVGIG (reference sequence). V was trimmed by 1 base and J by 6 bases, leaving 13 bases between them. This CDR3 is 13 amino acids long. For the CDR3, the DNA is TGTGCCTGGAGTGAGGGGGACTCCGGCGAGCAGTACTTC. It translates to CAWSEGDSGEQYF.

V gene TRBV20-1 combines with J gene TRBJ2-7; no clear D. Between the trimmed V and J ends, which lost 1 base and 7 bases, there was a span of 14 bases. CDR1 is DFQATT and CDR2 is SNEGSKA in the germline V gene (reference sequence). This CDR3 has 13 amino acids. The CDR3 loop reads CSARVVPSEEQYF. The CDR3 region has the DNA TGCAGTGCTAGAGTAGTACCGTCGGAGGAGCAGTACTTC.

The table lists this clonotype with a few counts. The chain combines TRBV29-1 with TRBJ1-1, with 7 bases identical to TRBD1. Germline V CDR1 and CDR2: SQVTM, ANQGSEA. The CDR3 runs 14 residues. Germline trimming cut 4 bases from V and 0 bases from J; bases unmatched to any gene: 5. DNA of the CDR3: TGCAGCGTTGCCCGGGGACAGATGAACACTGAAGCTTTCTTT. It codes for CSVARGQMNTEAFF.

This clonotype occurred a few times. The chain is built from TRBV14 and TRBJ2-5; D gene unclear. The CDR3 spans 13 residues. The ends were cut back, 6 bases at V and 6 bases at J, with 14 bases in the middle. Germline CDR1 reads SGHDN; CDR2 reads FVKESK. CDR3 region: CASRESAFKTQYF. The CDR3 coding sequence is TGTGCCAGCAGGGAGTCGGCGTTTAAGACCCAGTACTTC.